A selection of T cell receptor beta chains follows, all from one sample in a study of blood T cell repertoires in COVID-19. Only in-frame clones appear in the TCRdb table, and some are missing; sequencing was by immunoSEQ multiplex PCR. The repertoire holds some 340,000 clones, around 87% seen once, with roughly 5% in the top ten. The sample taken for sequencing was PBMCs or T cells enriched from blood (not recorded which). These receptors originate from a woman in her 30s who had recovered from COVID-19. Both conserved end residues are trimmed from each CDR3. D genes are given only for firm matches. Not every row has a clone size; where given, it reads once, few, many or a size class.

v_call	clone_size	j_call	d_call	cdr3_aa
TRBV5-1	.	TRBJ1-2	.	ASSLAESTSYGYT
TRBV7-2	.	TRBJ2-7	TRBD2	ASNLAGGPNEQY
TRBV5-1	.	TRBJ1-2	TRBD1	ASSSGQGAFGYT
TRBV6-4	once	TRBJ1-5	.	ASSIREGQPQH
TRBV10-3	.	TRBJ2-2	.	AISAETGELF
TRBV14	once	TRBJ1-1	.	ASSQWGQGTEAF
TRBV5-1	few	TRBJ1-2	.	ASSLGTAANYGYT
TRBV19	.	TRBJ1-1	TRBD1	ASSVTGFTEAF
TRBV6-2/TRBV6-3	.	TRBJ2-5	TRBD2	ASSYRLAGTQETQY
TRBV11-2	.	TRBJ2-7	.	ASSYDSSYEQY
TRBV16	.	TRBJ2-3	TRBD2	ASSPRPGGSTDTQY
TRBV5-6	.	TRBJ2-1	TRBD2	ASSLAAAGALRSYNEQF
TRBV27	.	TRBJ2-7	.	ASSLLPPRPNYEQY
TRBV19	few	TRBJ1-4	TRBD1	ASSLRPGQGIINEKLF
TRBV15	once	TRBJ1-2	.	ATSRWDSEQYGYT
TRBV5-1	.	TRBJ2-5	.	ASSPGVVDGQGRWY
TRBV2	.	TRBJ2-7	TRBD2	ASYSGTTDWEQY
TRBV6-5	.	TRBJ1-2	.	ASSRQTTYGYT
TRBV25-1	.	TRBJ1-4	.	ASSEYRGGTNEKLF
TRBV2	.	TRBJ1-1	.	ASREHTISEAF
TRBV19	.	TRBJ1-2	.	ASTMWAANYGYT
TRBV5-4	few	TRBJ1-2	.	ASSLDSAHYGYT
TRBV7-9	.	TRBJ2-5	.	ASSTLARGEETQY
TRBV11-3	.	TRBJ2-1	.	ASGLDRYNEQF
TRBV2	.	TRBJ1-2	TRBD1	ASSGLWTGPDNYGYT
TRBV5-6	few	TRBJ1-2	.	ASSLGQRYGYT
TRBV5-4	.	TRBJ2-4	TRBD1	ASSLNRQGQNIQY
TRBV3-1/TRBV3-2	few	TRBJ2-7	.	ASSQGGGEQY
TRBV28	.	TRBJ1-1	TRBD1	ASTLLQGATITEAF
TRBV7-2	.	TRBJ1-2	TRBD1	ASSLGQGYGYT
TRBV7-2	.	TRBJ2-3	.	ASSPGSLTDTQY
TRBV28	.	TRBJ2-7	.	ASSLTGMPSYEQY
TRBV4-1	.	TRBJ1-6	.	ASSQDLEQPFYNSPLH
TRBV2	once	TRBJ2-2	TRBD1	ASGQGQGGTGELF
TRBV2	.	TRBJ2-4	TRBD1	ASSGDREGNIQY
TRBV28	.	TRBJ1-5	.	ASSPTQGGKDQPQH
TRBV20-1	.	TRBJ2-7	.	SASRQAYEQY
TRBV6-5	.	TRBJ1-3	.	ASTRVGNTIY
TRBV11-2	once	TRBJ2-7	TRBD2	ASSQTLGLAGPLTYEQY
TRBV7-8	.	TRBJ1-2	.	ASSLLGEIHYGYT
TRBV2	.	TRBJ2-3	TRBD2	ASSESGLAGDTQY
TRBV5-5	.	TRBJ2-7	TRBD1	ASSGGTGKSYEQY
TRBV19	.	TRBJ2-7	TRBD1	ASRPAGTGRIYEQY
TRBV20-1	.	TRBJ2-7	.	SARDRGEQY
TRBV10-3	.	TRBJ2-5	TRBD2	AIKGGQESETQY
TRBV5-6	.	TRBJ2-3	.	ASSYKEYTQY
TRBV7-3	once	TRBJ2-7	TRBD2	ASSPLAGETYEQY
TRBV5-1	.	TRBJ1-2	TRBD1	ASSLWDRVANYGYT
TRBV12-3/TRBV12-4	.	TRBJ1-5	TRBD1	ASSLTGGQPQH
TRBV6-5	.	TRBJ2-7	.	ASSYGWAGLPHEQY
TRBV27	.	TRBJ2-1	TRBD2	ASSLGASGYNEQF
TRBV11-2	.	TRBJ2-5	TRBD1	ASIRTGGDGETQY
TRBV28	.	TRBJ2-7	TRBD1	ASSFLGTGSYEQY
TRBV23-1	.	TRBJ1-2	.	ASLPRGDYGYT
TRBV7-2	.	TRBJ2-3	.	ASSLVASGKYGTQY